This is a list of T cell receptor beta chains from one sample in a study of T-cell memory formation after mild COVID-19. TCRdb ran MiXCR on the 5' RACE reads and lists one entry per CDR3 protein. Found here are under 350,000 distinct CDR3 sequences, about 16% of them singletons; the top ten hold roughly 25%. What was sequenced was PBMCs or a T cell subset sorted from them (not recorded which). The receptors were sampled from a young man who had mild COVID-19 (a few samples of this study predate the infection). Cell type and time point are not known. The CDR3 runs from the conserved cysteine through the conserved F or W. Each record gives: V gene, J gene, D gene, clone size, CDR3 protein, CDR3 DNA. The D gene is left open where the match is weak. Some rows mark clone size as missing; the rest say once, few, many or name a class of expanded clone.

TRBV6-1,TRBJ1-5,.,.,CASSTFPEPGWDNQPQHF,TGTGCCAGCAGTACCTTCCCGGAACCAGGGTGGGACAATCAGCCCCAGCATTTT
TRBV6-5,TRBJ2-3,.,.,CASSYSAVSTDTQYF,TGTGCCAGCAGTTACTCGGCGGTTAGCACAGATACGCAGTATTTT
TRBV7-9,TRBJ1-1,.,many,CASSASSGSTEAFF,TGTGCCAGCAGCGCATCGTCAGGGAGCACTGAAGCTTTCTTT
TRBV12-3/TRBV12-4,TRBJ2-5,TRBD2,few,CASSLERGRETQYF,TGTGCCAGCAGTTTAGAGCGGGGTAGAGAGACCCAGTACTTC
TRBV6-2/TRBV6-3,TRBJ2-3,.,few,CASSNGGTDTQYF,TGTGCCAGCAGTAACGGCGGCACAGATACGCAGTATTTT
TRBV7-2,TRBJ2-7,TRBD2,few,CASSSSGATESLYF,TGTGCCAGCAGTTCGAGCGGGGCCACCGAAAGCCTGTACTTC
TRBV5-6,TRBJ2-7,.,many,CASSLGTVYEQYF,TGTGCCAGCAGCTTGGGGACAGTATACGAGCAGTACTTC
TRBV11-2,TRBJ2-5,TRBD2,.,CASSLQRGIQETQYF,TGTGCCAGCAGTCTTCAGCGGGGGATACAAGAGACCCAGTACTTC
TRBV30,TRBJ1-5,.,.,CAWSQGARQPQHF,TGTGCCTGGAGCCAGGGAGCACGACAGCCCCAGCATTTT
TRBV19,TRBJ2-2,.,.,CAIHTERGELFF,TGTGCCATCCACACGGAGCGGGGGGAGCTGTTTTTT
TRBV12-3/TRBV12-4,TRBJ2-3,.,.,CASNPGGGTQYF,TGTGCCAGCAACCCGGGGGGCGGTACGCAGTATTTT
TRBV5-1,TRBJ1-2,TRBD1,few,CASKKTGTDIYGYTF,TGCGCCAGCAAAAAAACCGGGACAGACATCTATGGCTACACCTTC
TRBV11-2,TRBJ2-3,.,few,CASSDRNNYTDTQYF,TGTGCCAGCTCGGACAGAAATAACTACACAGATACGCAGTATTTT
TRBV6-5,TRBJ1-4,.,.,CASTRGRGNEKLFF,TGTGCCAGCACCCGAGGAAGGGGGAATGAAAAACTGTTTTTT
TRBV18,TRBJ2-4,.,.,CASSQRESDIQYF,TGTGCCAGCTCACAGAGGGAGAGTGACATTCAGTACTTC
TRBV5-1,TRBJ1-6,.,few,CASSLGTESPLHF,TGCGCCAGCAGCTTGGGGACAGAATCACCCCTCCACTTT
TRBV4-2,TRBJ2-5,.,.,CASSQGEGWQETQYF,TGTGCCAGCAGCCAAGGAGAGGGGTGGCAAGAGACCCAGTACTTC
TRBV5-8,TRBJ2-5,TRBD2,.,CASRPGLAEQETQYF,TGTGCCAGCAGACCGGGACTAGCGGAGCAAGAGACCCAGTACTTC
TRBV28,TRBJ1-2,.,.,CASTLGTYGYTF,TGTGCCAGCACCTTAGGTACCTATGGCTACACCTTC
TRBV18,TRBJ2-3,TRBD1,.,CASSPDRVPDTQYF,TGTGCCAGCTCACCGGACAGGGTACCCGATACGCAGTATTTT
TRBV7-2,TRBJ1-6,.,.,CASSFSQVNSPLHF,TGTGCCAGCAGCTTTAGTCAGGTTAATTCACCCCTCCACTTT
TRBV6-5,TRBJ2-1,TRBD2,few,CASSFLRGGWDEQFF,TGTGCCAGCAGTTTTCTGCGGGGGGGATGGGATGAGCAGTTCTTC
TRBV6-2/TRBV6-3,TRBJ1-5,.,.,CASKAPNQPQHF,TGTGCCAGCAAGGCACCTAATCAGCCCCAGCATTTT
TRBV12-3/TRBV12-4,TRBJ2-4,.,few,CASSFVVGRAKNIQYF,TGTGCCAGCAGTTTCGTTGTGGGGCGTGCCAAAAACATTCAGTACTTC
TRBV4-2,TRBJ2-3,.,.,CASSRSERGTDTQYF,TGTGCCAGCAGCCGATCGGAGAGGGGCACAGATACGCAGTATTTT
TRBV6-1,TRBJ2-5,TRBD2,few,CASSLPGGAAQETQYF,TGTGCCAGCAGCCTTCCCGGGGGGGCGGCCCAAGAGACCCAGTACTTC